Listed below are T cell receptor beta chains from one sample, sequenced in a study of T cell repertoires in cytomegalovirus infection. One entry per CDR3 protein results from TCRdb running MiXCR on the reads. The sample comprises roughly 500,000 distinct CDR3 sequences, more than 15% of which are singletons, and 20% to 30% rests with the top ten. The source material was CD8+ T cells from PBMCs. All receptors come from a human donor in good health (CMV status not recorded). Some clones in this sample may be carry-over from other donors' samples. Both conserved end residues are part of each CDR3. The order of the fields is CDR3 protein, CDR3 DNA, J gene, clone size, D gene, V gene. The D gene is left open where the match is weak. Expanded clones get a size class; other rows say once, few or many, or leave the size out.

CDR3: CASSQDPGAETDGYTF
DNA: TGCGCCAGCAGCCAAGACCCAGGGGCGGAGACGGATGGCTACACCTTC
J: TRBJ1-2
size: .
D: .
V: TRBV4-1

CDR3: CASSPDRLSSGNTIYF
DNA: TGTGCCAGCAGCCCGGACAGGCTAAGCTCTGGAAACACCATATATTTT
J: TRBJ1-3
size: .
D: TRBD1
V: TRBV5-5

CDR3: CASSEGSGTEAFF
DNA: TGTGCCAGCAGTGAAGGGAGTGGCACTGAAGCTTTCTTT
J: TRBJ1-1
size: few
D: .
V: TRBV25-1

CDR3: CSASGRERNTGELFF
DNA: TGCAGTGCTAGTGGGCGGGAGAGGAACACCGGGGAGCTGTTTTTT
J: TRBJ2-2
size: .
D: TRBD2
V: TRBV20-1

CDR3: CASSALGESNQPQHF
DNA: TGTGCCAGCAGTGCCCTAGGGGAGAGCAATCAGCCCCAGCATTTT
J: TRBJ1-5
size: many
D: .
V: TRBV6-1

CDR3: CASSALPPYGYTF
DNA: TGTGCCAGCAGTGCGCTCCCCCCCTATGGCTACACCTTC
J: TRBJ1-2
size: .
D: .
V: TRBV2

CDR3: CASGLLGTGIGYTF
DNA: TGTGCTAGTGGTTTGTTGGGGACAGGGATTGGCTACACCTTC
J: TRBJ1-2
size: many
D: TRBD1
V: TRBV12-5

CDR3: CASSQVGGSEAFF
DNA: TGCGCCAGCAGCCAAGTTGGGGGGTCTGAAGCTTTCTTT
J: TRBJ1-1
size: .
D: .
V: TRBV4-1

CDR3: CASSLEGDRGYNDQFF
DNA: TGTGCAAGCAGCTTAGAAGGGGACAGGGGCTACAATGATCAGTTCTTC
J: TRBJ2-1
size: .
D: TRBD1
V: TRBV7-8

CDR3: CSVLNTGDDEQFF
DNA: TGCAGCGTTCTAAATACAGGGGATGACGAGCAGTTCTTC
J: TRBJ2-1
size: .
D: TRBD1
V: TRBV29-1

CDR3: CAISESAAGTDTQYF
DNA: TGTGCCATCAGTGAGTCGGCGGCGGGGACAGATACGCAGTATTTT
J: TRBJ2-3
size: many
D: .
V: TRBV10-3

CDR3: CASRGTGGSNQPQHF
DNA: TGTGCCAGCAGGGGAACAGGGGGGAGCAATCAGCCCCAGCATTTT
J: TRBJ1-5
size: .
D: TRBD1
V: TRBV6-5

CDR3: CATSDKGTGELFF
DNA: TGTGCCACCAGTGATAAAGGAACCGGGGAGCTGTTTTTT
J: TRBJ2-2
size: .
D: .
V: TRBV24-1

CDR3: CSARSSPGENIQYF
DNA: TGCAGTGCTAGATCGTCTCCCGGGGAAAACATTCAGTACTTC
J: TRBJ2-4
size: few
D: .
V: TRBV20-1

CDR3: CASSLADRYEQFF
DNA: TGTGCCAGCAGTTTAGCGGACAGGTATGAGCAGTTCTTC
J: TRBJ2-1
size: many
D: TRBD1
V: TRBV12-3/TRBV12-4

CDR3: CASSQGQGGNSPLHF
DNA: TGCGCCAGCAGCCAAGGACAGGGCGGTAATTCACCCCTCCACTTT
J: TRBJ1-6
size: many
D: TRBD1
V: TRBV4-1

CDR3: CASSLSGGEGYTEAFF
DNA: TGTGCCAGCAGTTTATCCGGCGGAGAGGGCTACACTGAAGCTTTCTTT
J: TRBJ1-1
size: many
D: .
V: TRBV27

CDR3: CASSLGLRGYTF
DNA: TGTGCCAGCAGTTTGGGGCTGAGGGGCTACACCTTC
J: TRBJ1-2
size: many
D: .
V: TRBV12-3/TRBV12-4

CDR3: CASGLGATGETQYF
DNA: TGTGCCAGCGGACTGGGGGCAACCGGAGAGACCCAGTACTTC
J: TRBJ2-5
size: many
D: .
V: TRBV27

CDR3: CASSPGRSLGYTF
DNA: TGTGCCAGCAGCCCGGGACGATCACTTGGCTACACCTTC
J: TRBJ1-2
size: many
D: .
V: TRBV7-2

CDR3: CASSLGQRSTDTQYF
DNA: TGCGCCAGCAGCCTGGGACAGAGAAGCACAGATACGCAGTATTTT
J: TRBJ2-3
size: .
D: TRBD1
V: TRBV4-1

CDR3: CASGRQGSAYEQYF
DNA: TGTGCTAGTGGGAGACAGGGTTCGGCCTACGAGCAGTACTTC
J: TRBJ2-7
size: many
D: TRBD1
V: TRBV12-5

CDR3: CASGRDGARAPYEQYF
DNA: TGTGCCAGCGGCCGCGACGGGGCAAGGGCTCCCTACGAGCAGTACTTC
J: TRBJ2-7
size: .
D: .
V: TRBV27

CDR3: CASSLDLAGGFF
DNA: TGTGCCAGCAGCTTAGATCTCGCGGGAGGGTTCTTC
J: TRBJ2-1
size: many
D: TRBD2
V: TRBV11-3

CDR3: CASSATDRGPGEQYF
DNA: TGTGCCAGTAGTGCCACGGACAGGGGGCCGGGCGAGCAGTACTTC
J: TRBJ2-7
size: few
D: TRBD1
V: TRBV19

CDR3: CAIRTGVGMNTEAFF
DNA: TGTGCCATCAGGACAGGGGTTGGCATGAACACTGAAGCTTTCTTT
J: TRBJ1-1
size: many
D: TRBD1
V: TRBV10-3

CDR3: CASSRNYEQYF
DNA: TGTGCCAGCAGTCGCAACTACGAGCAGTACTTC
J: TRBJ2-7
size: few
D: .
V: TRBV28

CDR3: CASSSSASSYNEQFF
DNA: TGTGCCAGCAGTTCTAGCGCCAGCTCCTACAATGAGCAGTTCTTC
J: TRBJ2-1
size: .
D: .
V: TRBV12-3/TRBV12-4

CDR3: CASSLGLISNEQYF
DNA: TGCGCCAGCAGCCTCGGACTGATCTCCAACGAGCAGTACTTC
J: TRBJ2-7
size: .
D: .
V: TRBV5-1

CDR3: CASSRTGGPYNEQFF
DNA: TGTGCCAGCAGCCGAACAGGGGGACCCTACAATGAGCAGTTCTTC
J: TRBJ2-1
size: .
D: TRBD1
V: TRBV5-8

CDR3: CASSMGLAYETYF
DNA: TGTGCCAGCAGTATGGGTCTAGCCTACGAGACGTACTTC
J: TRBJ2-7
size: .
D: .
V: TRBV28